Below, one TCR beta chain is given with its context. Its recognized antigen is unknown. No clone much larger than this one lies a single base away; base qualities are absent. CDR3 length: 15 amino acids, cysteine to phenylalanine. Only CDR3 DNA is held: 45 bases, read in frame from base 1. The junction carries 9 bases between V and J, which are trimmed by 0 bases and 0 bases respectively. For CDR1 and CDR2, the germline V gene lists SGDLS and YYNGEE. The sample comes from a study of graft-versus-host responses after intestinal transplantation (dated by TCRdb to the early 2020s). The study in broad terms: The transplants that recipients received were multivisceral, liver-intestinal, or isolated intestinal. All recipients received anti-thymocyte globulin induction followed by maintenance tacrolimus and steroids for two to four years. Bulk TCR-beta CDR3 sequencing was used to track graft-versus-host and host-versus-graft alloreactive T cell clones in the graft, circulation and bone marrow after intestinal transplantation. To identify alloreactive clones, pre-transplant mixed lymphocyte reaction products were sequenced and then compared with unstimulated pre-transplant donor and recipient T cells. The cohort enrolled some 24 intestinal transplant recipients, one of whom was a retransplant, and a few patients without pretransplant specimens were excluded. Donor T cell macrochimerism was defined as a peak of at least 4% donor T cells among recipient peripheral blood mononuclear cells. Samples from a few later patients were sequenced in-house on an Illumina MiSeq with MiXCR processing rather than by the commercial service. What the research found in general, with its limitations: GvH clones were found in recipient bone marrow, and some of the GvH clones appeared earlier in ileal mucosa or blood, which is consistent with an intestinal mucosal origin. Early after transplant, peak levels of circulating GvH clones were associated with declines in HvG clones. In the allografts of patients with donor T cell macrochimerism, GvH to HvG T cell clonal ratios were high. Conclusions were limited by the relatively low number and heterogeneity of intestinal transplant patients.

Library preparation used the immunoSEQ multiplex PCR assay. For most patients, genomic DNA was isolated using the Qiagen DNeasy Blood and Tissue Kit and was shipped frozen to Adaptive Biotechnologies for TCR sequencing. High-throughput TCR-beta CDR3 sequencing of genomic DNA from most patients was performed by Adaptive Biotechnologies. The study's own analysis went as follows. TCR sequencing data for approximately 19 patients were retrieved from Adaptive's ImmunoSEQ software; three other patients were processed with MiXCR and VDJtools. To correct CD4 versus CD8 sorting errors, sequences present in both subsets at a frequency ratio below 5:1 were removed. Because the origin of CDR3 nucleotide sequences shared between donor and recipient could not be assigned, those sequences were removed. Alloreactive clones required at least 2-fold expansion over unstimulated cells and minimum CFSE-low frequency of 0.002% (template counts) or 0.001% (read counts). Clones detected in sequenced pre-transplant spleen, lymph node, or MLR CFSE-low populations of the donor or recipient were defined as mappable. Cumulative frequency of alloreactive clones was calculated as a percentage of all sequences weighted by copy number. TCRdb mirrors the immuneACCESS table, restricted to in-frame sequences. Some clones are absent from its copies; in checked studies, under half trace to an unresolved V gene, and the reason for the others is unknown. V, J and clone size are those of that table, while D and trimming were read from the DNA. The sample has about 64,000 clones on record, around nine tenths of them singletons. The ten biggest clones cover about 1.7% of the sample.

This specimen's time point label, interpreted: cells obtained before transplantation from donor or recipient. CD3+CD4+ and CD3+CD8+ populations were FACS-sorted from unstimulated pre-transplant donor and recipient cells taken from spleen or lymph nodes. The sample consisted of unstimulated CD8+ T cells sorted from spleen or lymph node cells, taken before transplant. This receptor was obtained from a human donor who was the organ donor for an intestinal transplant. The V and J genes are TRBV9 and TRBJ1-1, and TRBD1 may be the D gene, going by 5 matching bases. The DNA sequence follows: TGTGCCAGCAGCGTAGAGGGGACTATGAACACTGAAGCTTTCTTT. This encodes CASSVEGTMNTEAFF. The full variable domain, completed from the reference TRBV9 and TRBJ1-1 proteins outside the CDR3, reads DSGVTQTPKHLITATGQRVTLRCSPRSGDLSVYWYQQSLDQGLQFLIQYYNGEERAKGNILERFSAQQFPDLHSELNLSSLELGDSALYFCASSVEGTMNTEAFFGQGTRLTVV.